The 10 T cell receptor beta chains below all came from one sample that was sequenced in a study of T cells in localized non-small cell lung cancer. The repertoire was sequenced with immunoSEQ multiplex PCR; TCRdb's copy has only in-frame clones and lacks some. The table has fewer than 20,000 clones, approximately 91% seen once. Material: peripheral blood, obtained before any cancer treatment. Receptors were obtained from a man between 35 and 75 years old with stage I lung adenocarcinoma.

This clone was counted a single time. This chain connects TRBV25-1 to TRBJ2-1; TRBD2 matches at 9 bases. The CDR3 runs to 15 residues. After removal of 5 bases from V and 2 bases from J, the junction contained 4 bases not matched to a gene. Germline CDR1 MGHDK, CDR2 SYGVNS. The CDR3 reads CASSPKRGAYNEQFF. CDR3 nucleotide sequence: TGTGCCAGCAGTCCCAAGCGGGGGGCCTACAATGAGCAGTTCTTC. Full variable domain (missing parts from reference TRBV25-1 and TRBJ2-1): EADIYQTPRYLVIGTGKKITLECSQTMGHDKMYWYQQDPGMELHLIHYSYGVNSTEKGDLSSESTVSRIRTEHFPLTLESARPSHTSQYLCASSPKRGAYNEQFFGPGTRLTVL.

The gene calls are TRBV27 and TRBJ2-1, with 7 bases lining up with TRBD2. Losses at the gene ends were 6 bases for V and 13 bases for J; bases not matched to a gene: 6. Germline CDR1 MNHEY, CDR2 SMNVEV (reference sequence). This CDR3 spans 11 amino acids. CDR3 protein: CASRATSDQFF. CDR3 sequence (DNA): TGTGCCAGCAGGGCTACTAGCGACCAGTTCTTC.

The CDR3 coding sequence is TGCGCCAGCAGCATACAGAGCACAGATACGCAGTATTTT. Translating gives CASSIQSTDTQYF. This chain uses TRBV5-1 with TRBJ2-3, with D unclear. V lost 4 bases to trimming and J lost 0 bases, with 6 bases between them. Germline V lookup: CDR1 SGHRS, CDR2 YFSETQ. CDR3 length: 13 amino acids.

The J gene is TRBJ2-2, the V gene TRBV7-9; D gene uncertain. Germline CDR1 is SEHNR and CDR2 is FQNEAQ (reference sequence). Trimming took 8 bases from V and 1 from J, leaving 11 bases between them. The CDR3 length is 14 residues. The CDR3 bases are TGTGCCAGCGAAGAACTTTTGAACACCGGGGAGCTGTTTTTT. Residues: CASEELLNTGELFF.

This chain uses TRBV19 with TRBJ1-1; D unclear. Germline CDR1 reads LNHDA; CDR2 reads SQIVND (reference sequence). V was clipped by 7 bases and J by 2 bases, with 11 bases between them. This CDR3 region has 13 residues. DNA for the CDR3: TGTGCCAGTATCCGGCAGCCAAACACTGAAGCTTTCTTT. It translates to CASIRQPNTEAFF.

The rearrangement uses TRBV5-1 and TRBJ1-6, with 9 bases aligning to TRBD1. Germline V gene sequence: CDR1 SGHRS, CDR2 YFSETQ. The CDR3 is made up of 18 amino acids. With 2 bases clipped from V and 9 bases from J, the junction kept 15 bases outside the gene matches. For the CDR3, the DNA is TGCGCCAGCAGCTTTGTAGTTACGGACAGGGGTATTTTTTCACCCCTCCACTTT. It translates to CASSFVVTDRGIFSPLHF.

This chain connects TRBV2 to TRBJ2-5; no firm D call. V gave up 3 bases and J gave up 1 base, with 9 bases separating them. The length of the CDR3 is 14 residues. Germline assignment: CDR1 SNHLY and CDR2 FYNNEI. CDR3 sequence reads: CASSDNRLQETQYF. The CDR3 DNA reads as TGTGCCAGCAGTGATAACAGACTCCAAGAGACCCAGTACTTC.

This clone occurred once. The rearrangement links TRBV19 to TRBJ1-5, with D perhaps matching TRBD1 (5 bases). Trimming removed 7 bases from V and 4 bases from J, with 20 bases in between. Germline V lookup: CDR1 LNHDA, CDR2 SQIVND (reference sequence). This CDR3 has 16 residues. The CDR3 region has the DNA TGTGCCAGTATTCGCTCTGGGGCAGGGAAGAATCAGCCCCAGCATTTT. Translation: CASIRSGAGKNQPQHF.

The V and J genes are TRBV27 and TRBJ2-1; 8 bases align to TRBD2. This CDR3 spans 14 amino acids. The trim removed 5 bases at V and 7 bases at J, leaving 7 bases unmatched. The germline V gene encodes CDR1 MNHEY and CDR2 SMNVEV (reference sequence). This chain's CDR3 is CASSTGLGNNEQFF. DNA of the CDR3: TGTGCCAGCAGTACGGGACTAGGAAATAATGAGCAGTTCTTC.

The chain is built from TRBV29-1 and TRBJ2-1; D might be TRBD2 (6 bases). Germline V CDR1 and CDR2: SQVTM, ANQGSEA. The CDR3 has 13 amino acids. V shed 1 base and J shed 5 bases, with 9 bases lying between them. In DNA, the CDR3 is TGCAGCGTTGAAGTAGCGGTCGACAATGAGCAGTTCTTC. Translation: CSVEVAVDNEQFF.